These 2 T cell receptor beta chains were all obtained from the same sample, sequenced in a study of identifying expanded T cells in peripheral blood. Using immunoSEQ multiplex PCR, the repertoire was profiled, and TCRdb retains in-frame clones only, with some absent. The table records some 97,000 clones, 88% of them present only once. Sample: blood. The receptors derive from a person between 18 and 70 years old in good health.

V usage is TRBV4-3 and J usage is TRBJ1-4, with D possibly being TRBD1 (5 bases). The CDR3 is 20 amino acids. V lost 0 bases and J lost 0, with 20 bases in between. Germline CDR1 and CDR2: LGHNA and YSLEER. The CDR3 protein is CASSQDFGGALRATNEKLFF. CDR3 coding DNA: TGCGCCAGCAGCCAAGACTTTGGCGGGGCGCTCAGGGCAACTAATGAAAAACTGTTTTTT.

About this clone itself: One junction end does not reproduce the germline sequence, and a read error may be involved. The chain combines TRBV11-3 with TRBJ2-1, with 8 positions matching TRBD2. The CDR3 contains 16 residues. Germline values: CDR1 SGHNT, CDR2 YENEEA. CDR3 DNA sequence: TGTGCCAGCAGCCTAGACAGCGGGAGTTACTACAATGAGCAGTTCTTC. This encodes CASSLDSGSYYNEQFF.